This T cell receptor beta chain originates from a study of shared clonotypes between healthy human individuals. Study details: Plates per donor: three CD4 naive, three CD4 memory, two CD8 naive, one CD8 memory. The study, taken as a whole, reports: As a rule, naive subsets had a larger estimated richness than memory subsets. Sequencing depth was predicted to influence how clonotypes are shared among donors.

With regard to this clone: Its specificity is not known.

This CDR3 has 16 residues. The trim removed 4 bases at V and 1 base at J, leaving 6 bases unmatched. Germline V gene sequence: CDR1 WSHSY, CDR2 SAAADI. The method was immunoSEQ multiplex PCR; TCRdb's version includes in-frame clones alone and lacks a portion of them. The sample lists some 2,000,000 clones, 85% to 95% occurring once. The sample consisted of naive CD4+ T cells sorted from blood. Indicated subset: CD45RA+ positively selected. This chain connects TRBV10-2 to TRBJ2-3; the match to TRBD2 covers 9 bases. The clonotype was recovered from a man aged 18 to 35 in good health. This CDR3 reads CASSGLAGAGTDTQYF. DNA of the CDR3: TGCGCCAGCAGTGGCTTAGCGGGAGCGGGCACAGATACGCAGTATTTT.